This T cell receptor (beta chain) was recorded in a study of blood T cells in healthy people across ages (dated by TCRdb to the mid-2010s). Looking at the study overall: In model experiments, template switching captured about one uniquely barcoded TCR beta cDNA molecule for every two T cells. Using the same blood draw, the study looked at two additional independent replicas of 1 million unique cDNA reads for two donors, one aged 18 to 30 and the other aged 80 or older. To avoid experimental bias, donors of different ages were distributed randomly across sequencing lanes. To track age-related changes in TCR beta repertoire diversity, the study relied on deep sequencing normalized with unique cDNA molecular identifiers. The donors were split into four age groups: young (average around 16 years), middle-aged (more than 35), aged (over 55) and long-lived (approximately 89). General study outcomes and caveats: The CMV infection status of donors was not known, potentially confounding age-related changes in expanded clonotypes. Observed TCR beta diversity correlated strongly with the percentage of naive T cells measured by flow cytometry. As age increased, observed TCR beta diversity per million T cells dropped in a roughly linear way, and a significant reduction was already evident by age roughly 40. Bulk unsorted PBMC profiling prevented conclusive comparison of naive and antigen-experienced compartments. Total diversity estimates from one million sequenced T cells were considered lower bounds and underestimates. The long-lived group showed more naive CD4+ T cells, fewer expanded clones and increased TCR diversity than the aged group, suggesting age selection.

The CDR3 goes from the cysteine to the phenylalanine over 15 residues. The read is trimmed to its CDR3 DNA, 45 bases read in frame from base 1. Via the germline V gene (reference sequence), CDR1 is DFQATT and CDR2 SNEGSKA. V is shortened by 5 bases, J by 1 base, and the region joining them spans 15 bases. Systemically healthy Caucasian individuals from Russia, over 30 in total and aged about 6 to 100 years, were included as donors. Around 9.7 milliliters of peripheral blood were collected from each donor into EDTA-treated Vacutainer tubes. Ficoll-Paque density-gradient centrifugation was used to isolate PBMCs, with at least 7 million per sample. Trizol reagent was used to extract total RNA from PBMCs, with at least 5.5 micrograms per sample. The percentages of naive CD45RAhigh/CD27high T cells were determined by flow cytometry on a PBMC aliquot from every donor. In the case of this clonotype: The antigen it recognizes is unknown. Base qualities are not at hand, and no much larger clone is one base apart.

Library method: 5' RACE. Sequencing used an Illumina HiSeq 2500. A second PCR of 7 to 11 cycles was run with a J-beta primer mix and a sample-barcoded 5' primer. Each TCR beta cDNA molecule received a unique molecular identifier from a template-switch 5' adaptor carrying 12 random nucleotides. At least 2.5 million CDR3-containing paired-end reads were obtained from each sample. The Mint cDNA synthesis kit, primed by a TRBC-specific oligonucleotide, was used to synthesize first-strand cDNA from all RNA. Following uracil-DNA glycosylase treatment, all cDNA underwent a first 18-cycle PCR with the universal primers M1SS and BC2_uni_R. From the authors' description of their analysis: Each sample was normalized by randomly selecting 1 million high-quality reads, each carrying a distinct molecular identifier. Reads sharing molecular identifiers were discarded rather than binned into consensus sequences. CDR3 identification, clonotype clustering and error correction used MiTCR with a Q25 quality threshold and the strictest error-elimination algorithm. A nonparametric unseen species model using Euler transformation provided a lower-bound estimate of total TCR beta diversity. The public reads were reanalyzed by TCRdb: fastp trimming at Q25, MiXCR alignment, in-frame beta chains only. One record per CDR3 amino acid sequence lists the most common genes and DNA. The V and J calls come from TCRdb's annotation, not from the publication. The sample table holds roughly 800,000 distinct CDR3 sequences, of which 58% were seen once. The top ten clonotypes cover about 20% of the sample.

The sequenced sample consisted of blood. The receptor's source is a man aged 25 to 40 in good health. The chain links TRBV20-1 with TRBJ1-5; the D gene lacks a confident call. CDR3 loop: CSASWTSLSNQPQHF. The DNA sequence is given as TGCAGTGCTTCATGGACTTCACTAAGCAATCAGCCCCAGCATTTT.